The 2 T cell receptor beta chains given below trace back to one sample, sequenced in a study of response to subunit inactivated influenza vaccine. A single record per CDR3 protein comes from TCRdb applying MiXCR to the RT-PCR reads. Of fewer than 650,000 distinct CDR3 sequences listed, over 10% are singletons. The source was PBMCs from blood, collected 35 to 45 days after vaccination. The receptor set was obtained from a man aged 45 to 65 who received an inactivated influenza vaccine.

This clonotype showed up just a few times. The chain links TRBV7-2 to TRBJ2-7, with D possibly TRBD1 on 5 matching bases. CDR1 and CDR2 from the germline V gene are SGHTA and FQGNSA. Trimming pared 5 bases from V and 9 bases from J, leaving 17 bases between. The CDR3 extends over 13 amino acids. Here the CDR3 DNA reads TGTGCCAGCAGCAAGGGGCAGTCGTGGGGGCAGTACTTC. Translating it yields CASSKGQSWGQYF. Filled out from reference TRBV7-2 and TRBJ2-7, the complete variable domain reads GAGVSQSPSNKVTEKGKDVELRCDPISGHTALYWYRQSLGQGLEFLIYFQGNSAPDKSGLPSDRFSAERTGGSVSTLTIQRTQQEDSAVYLCASSKGQSWGQYFGPGTRLTVT.

There are a few counts of this clonotype. This rearrangement joins TRBV7-9 to TRBJ2-5; 7 bases match TRBD2. V gave up 7 bases and J gave up 2 bases; unmatched junction bases: 10. Germline V gene lookup returns CDR1 SEHNR and CDR2 FQNEAQ (reference sequence). The CDR3 runs 15 residues. CDR3 DNA: TGTGCCAGCACCAACCCGGGGGGTGGTCAAGAGACCCAGTACTTC. Protein product: CASTNPGGGQETQYF.